This T cell receptor (beta chain) was identified during a study of T cell responses to AZD1222 COVID-19 vaccine. Study-level points and caveats: Nearly half of spike-specific TCRs reportedly target variant regions that are unmutated in the B.1.351 and B.1.1.7 variants. Spike-specific TCRs gained breadth and depth after people received two AZD1222 doses. The donor cohort was predominantly white British with a female majority, and clonal diversity may have been underestimated. Repertoires were obtained solely post-peak T cell response.

As concerns this clone: The antigen remains undetermined.

Only in-frame clones appear in the TCRdb table, and some are missing; sequencing was by immunoSEQ multiplex PCR. The table shows 80,000 or so clones, with 82% occurring only once. V lost 5 bases and J lost 0; bases outside the gene matches: 16. The CDR3 totals 20 residues. CDR1 MNHNY and CDR2 SVGAGI come from the germline V gene (reference sequence). Sample: peripheral blood, taken on day 0 of AZD1222 vaccination. The genes are TRBV6-6 and TRBJ2-7; 13 bases align to TRBD2. The sequence came from an adult in good health. In DNA form, the CDR3 reads TGTGCCAGCAGTCGAGGACTAGCGGGGGAGACTGGCAAGAACTCCTACGAGCAGTACTTC. This translates into CASSRGLAGETGKNSYEQYF.